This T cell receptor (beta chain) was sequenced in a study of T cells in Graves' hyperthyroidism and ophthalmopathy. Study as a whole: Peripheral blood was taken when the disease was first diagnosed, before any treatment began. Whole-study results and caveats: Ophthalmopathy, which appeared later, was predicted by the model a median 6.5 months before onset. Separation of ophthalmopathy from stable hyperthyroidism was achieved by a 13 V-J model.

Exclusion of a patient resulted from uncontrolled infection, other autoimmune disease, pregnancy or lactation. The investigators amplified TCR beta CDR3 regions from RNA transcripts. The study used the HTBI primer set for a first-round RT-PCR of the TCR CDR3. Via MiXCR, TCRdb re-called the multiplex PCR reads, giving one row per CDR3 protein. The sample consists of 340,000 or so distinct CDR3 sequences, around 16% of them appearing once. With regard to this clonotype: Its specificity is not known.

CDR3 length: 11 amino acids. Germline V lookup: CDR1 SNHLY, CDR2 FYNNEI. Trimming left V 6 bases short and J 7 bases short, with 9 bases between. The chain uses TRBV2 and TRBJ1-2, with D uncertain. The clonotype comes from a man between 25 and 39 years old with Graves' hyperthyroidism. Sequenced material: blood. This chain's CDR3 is CASRLDGGYTF. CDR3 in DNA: TGTGCCAGCAGATTAGACGGTGGCTACACCTTC.